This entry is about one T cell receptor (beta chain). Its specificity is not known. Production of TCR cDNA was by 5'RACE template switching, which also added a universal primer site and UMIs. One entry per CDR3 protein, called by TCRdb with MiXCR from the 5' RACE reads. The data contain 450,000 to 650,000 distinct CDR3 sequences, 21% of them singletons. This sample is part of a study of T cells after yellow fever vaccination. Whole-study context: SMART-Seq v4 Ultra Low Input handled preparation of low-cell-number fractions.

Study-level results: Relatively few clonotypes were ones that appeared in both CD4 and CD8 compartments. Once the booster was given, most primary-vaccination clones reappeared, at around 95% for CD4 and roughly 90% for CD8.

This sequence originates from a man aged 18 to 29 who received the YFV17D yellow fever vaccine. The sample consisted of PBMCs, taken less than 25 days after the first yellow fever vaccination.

The CDR3 DNA follows: TGTGCCAGCAGTAATACTCGGGACAGGGGATACGAGCAGTACTTC. This codes for CASSNTRDRGYEQYF. The chain is built from TRBV12-3 or TRBV12-4 and TRBJ2-7; 10 bases match TRBD1. CDR3 length: 15 amino acids. J gave up 4 bases and V 5 bases, and 8 bases lay outside the gene matches.